The clone carrying this T cell receptor (beta chain) has a handful of counts. CDR3 length: 15 residues. The germline gives CDR1 SEHNR, CDR2 FQNEAQ (reference sequence). V dropped 7 bases and J dropped 5 bases, with 19 bases sitting between them. This entry is derived from a study of patients and donors after allogeneic stem cell transplantation. Using its own MiXCR run on the RT-PCR reads, TCRdb lists one record per CDR3 protein. The repertoire includes fewer than 500,000 distinct CDR3 sequences, 16% of them detected once, and 7% to 7.5% sits in the top ten. Sequencing was performed on blood, either unsorted or a sorted T cell fraction (not recorded which). J is TRBJ2-3 and V is TRBV7-9, with a weak D call TRBD2 (5 bases). This clonotype originated in a human donor who was either an allogeneic HSCT recipient or a stem cell or donor lymphocyte infusion donor (not recorded which). It is not recorded whose cells these are; they may come from a transplant donor. DNA of the CDR3: TGTGCCAGCACCTTCCTCGGGATTACTCGAGATACGCAGTATTTT. The encoded protein is CASTFLGITRDTQYF.